This entry lists 14 T cell receptor beta chains sequenced from one sample in a study of blood T cells in healthy people across ages (dated by TCRdb to between 2014 and 2017). The library came from 5' RACE. TCRdb shows the sequencer as Illumina HiSeq 2500. The second PCR ran for about 7 to 11 cycles and used a J-beta primer mix along with a sample-barcoded 5' primer. In-frame beta chains were kept once TCRdb had trimmed the public reads at Q25 with fastp and called clones with MiXCR. CDR3 protein duplicates are merged, each entry listing the most common genes and DNA. Across this sample there are approximately 800,000 distinct CDR3 sequences, with 58% seen only once. Roughly 22% of the sample goes to the ten largest clones. Material: blood. The receptors derive from a man under 40 in good health.

The chain carries TRBV4-2 and TRBJ2-3; perhaps TRBD2 as D (6 bases). The CDR3 consists of 16 residues. Germline CDR1 reads LGHNA; CDR2 reads YNFKEQ. Trimming removed 1 base from V and 3 bases from J, with 14 bases in between. The CDR3 here is CASSQVGTSMTDTQYF. The DNA of the CDR3 is TGTGCCAGCAGCCAAGTGGGAACTAGCATGACAGATACGCAGTATTTT.

The J gene is TRBJ2-5, the V gene TRBV18, with 8 nucleotides matching TRBD2. The junction had 1 base not matched to a gene; V was cut back by 3 bases and J by 1 base. There are 14 residues in the CDR3. Germline loops: CDR1 KGHSH, CDR2 LQKENI. CDR3 bases: TGTGCCAGCTCACCTCGGGGGGGCCAAGAGACCCAGTACTTC. Its translation: CASSPRGGQETQYF.

This clonotype was picked up a small number of times. The chain is built from TRBV7-9 and TRBJ2-7; tentative D call: TRBD1 (5 bases). The CDR3 sequence is 14 residues long. The V end lost 4 bases, the J end lost 7 bases, and 17 bases lay between the germline ends. Germline V gives CDR1 SEHNR, CDR2 FQNEAQ (reference sequence). The CDR3 region is CASSSSQGIGEQYF. DNA of the CDR3: TGTGCCAGCAGCTCCTCTCAGGGCATTGGGGAGCAGTACTTC.

This clonotype turned up a few times. The rearrangement joins TRBV15 to TRBJ2-7; D is uncertain. Germline CDR1 and CDR2: LNHNV and YYDKDF (reference sequence). This CDR3 has 14 amino acids. The V end lost 4 bases, the J end lost 2 bases, and 12 bases lay between the germline ends. The CDR3 protein is CATSIFGRTYEQYF. Written as DNA, the CDR3 is TGTGCCACCAGCATATTTGGACGGACCTACGAGCAGTACTTC.

V and J are TRBV4-2 and TRBJ2-3; 8 nucleotides align to TRBD2. Germline lookup yields CDR1 LGHNA and CDR2 YNFKEQ. The ends lost 0 bases at V and 2 bases at J; junction bases unmatched: 10. This CDR3 spans 18 amino acids. The CDR3 DNA sequence: TGTGCCAGCAGCCAAGACCCAGCGGGGGTCCTTCTCACAGATACGCAGTATTTT. Protein product: CASSQDPAGVLLTDTQYF.

This clonotype was detected only a few times. This rearrangement joins TRBV7-2 to TRBJ1-4; D unclear. V was pared by 4 bases and J by 6 bases, with 9 bases between. The CDR3 has 13 residues. CDR1 and CDR2 from the germline V gene are SGHTA and FQGNSA. CDR3 DNA sequence: TGTGCCAGCAGCTCCCAGCCTGATGAAAAACTGTTTTTT. Its translation is CASSSQPDEKLFF.

J is TRBJ2-1 and V is TRBV7-9; 7 bases map to TRBD1. The CDR3 extends over 15 amino acids. Germline CDR1 and CDR2: SEHNR and FQNEAQ (reference sequence). The V segment lost 5 bases and the J segment 2 bases; nucleotides outside the gene matches: 6. This CDR3 is CASSPTGTAYNEQFF. The CDR3 nucleotides read TGTGCCAGCAGCCCGACCGGGACAGCCTACAATGAGCAGTTCTTC.

This clonotype was detected only a few times. The chain is built from TRBV29-1 and TRBJ2-3; D remains unclear. Germline loops: CDR1 SQVTM, CDR2 ANQGSEA. The CDR3 spans 14 residues. Trimming took 2 bases from V and 0 from J, leaving 9 bases between them. The CDR3 DNA is TGCAGCGTTGAATTCGGTGTCAGCACAGATACGCAGTATTTT. Residues: CSVEFGVSTDTQYF.

The chain links TRBV4-3 to TRBJ2-4; D assignment may be TRBD1 or TRBD2 (5 bases each). Germline values: CDR1 LGHNA, CDR2 YSLEER. The CDR3 runs to 14 residues. V dropped 1 base and J dropped 15 bases, with 19 bases sitting between them. The chain's CDR3 is CASSQVEGRGAWYF. Written as DNA, the CDR3 is TGCGCCAGCAGCCAAGTTGAAGGGAGAGGGGCTTGGTACTTC.

This clonotype was observed a few times. This rearrangement joins TRBV6-6 to TRBJ2-7; TRBD2 might be the D (5 bases). The CDR3 has 12 amino acids. Germline CDR1 reads MNHNY; CDR2 reads SVGAGI (reference sequence). Trimming removed 11 bases at V and 5 bases at J, with 16 bases between. The CDR3 spells CAHSYREHEQYF. The CDR3 DNA is TGTGCCCACTCTTATAGGGAGCACGAGCAGTACTTC.

This chain links TRBV7-9 with TRBJ2-1; tentative D call: TRBD2 (6 bases). Germline V lookup: CDR1 SEHNR, CDR2 FQNEAQ (reference sequence). The CDR3 is made up of 15 amino acids. V was pared by 5 bases and J by 3 bases, with 14 bases between. In DNA, the CDR3 is TGTGCCAGCAGCGGGGACTTGAGCGACTACAATGAGCAGTTCTTC. Encoded protein: CASSGDLSDYNEQFF.

The chain joins TRBV9 to TRBJ1-1; D is unresolved. The CDR3 extends over 14 amino acids. The V end lost 3 bases, the J end lost 4 bases, and 13 bases lay between the germline ends. Germline lookup yields CDR1 SGDLS and CDR2 YYNGEE. CDR3 DNA sequence: TGTGCCAGCAGCGCCCAGACTGGGAGCACTGAAGCTTTCTTT. Encoded protein: CASSAQTGSTEAFF.

This clonotype was detected only a few times. This rearrangement joins TRBV7-2 to TRBJ2-7, with TRBD2 matching over 9 bases. Trimming removed 5 bases from V and 2 bases from J; junction bases left unmatched: 10. Germline V gene sequence: CDR1 SGHTA, CDR2 FQGNSA. CDR3 length: 16 amino acids. The CDR3 reads CASSPRASGAAYEQYF. In nucleotides, the CDR3 is TGTGCCAGCAGCCCGCGGGCTAGCGGGGCTGCCTACGAGCAGTACTTC.

This clonotype was observed a few times. The V and J genes are TRBV29-1 and TRBJ2-7; the D call may be TRBD1 or TRBD2 (6 bases each). The V and J ends lost 4 bases and 3 bases respectively, with 16 bases between them. The germline CDR1 and CDR2 sequences are SQVTM and ANQGSEA. The CDR3 consists of 14 residues. This CDR3 reads CSVVTGAFFYEQYF. CDR3 sequence (DNA): TGCAGCGTTGTGACGGGGGCATTTTTCTACGAGCAGTACTTC.